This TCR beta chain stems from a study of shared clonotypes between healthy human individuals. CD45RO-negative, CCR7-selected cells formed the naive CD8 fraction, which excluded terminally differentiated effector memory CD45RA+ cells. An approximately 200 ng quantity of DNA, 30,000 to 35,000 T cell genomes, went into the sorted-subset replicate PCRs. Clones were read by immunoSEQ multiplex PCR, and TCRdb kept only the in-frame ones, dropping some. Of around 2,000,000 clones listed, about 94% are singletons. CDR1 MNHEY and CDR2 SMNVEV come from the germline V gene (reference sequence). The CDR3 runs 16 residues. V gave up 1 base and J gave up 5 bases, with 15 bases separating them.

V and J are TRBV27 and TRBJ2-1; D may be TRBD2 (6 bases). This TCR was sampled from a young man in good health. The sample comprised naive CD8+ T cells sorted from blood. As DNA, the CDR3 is TGTGCCAGCAGTTTATTCCGGGAGCTTGTTAACAATGAGCAGTTCTTC. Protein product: CASSLFRELVNNEQFF.